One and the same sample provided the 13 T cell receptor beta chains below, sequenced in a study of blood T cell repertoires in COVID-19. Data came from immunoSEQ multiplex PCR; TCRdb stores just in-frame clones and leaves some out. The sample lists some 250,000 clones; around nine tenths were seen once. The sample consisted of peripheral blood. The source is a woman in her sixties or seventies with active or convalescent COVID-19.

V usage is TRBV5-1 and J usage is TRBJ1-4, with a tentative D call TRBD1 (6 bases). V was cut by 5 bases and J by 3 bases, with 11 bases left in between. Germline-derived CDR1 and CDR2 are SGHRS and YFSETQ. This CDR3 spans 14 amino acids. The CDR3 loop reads CASRRTDPNEKLFF. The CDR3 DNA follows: TGCGCCAGCAGGAGGACAGACCCTAATGAAAAACTGTTTTTT.

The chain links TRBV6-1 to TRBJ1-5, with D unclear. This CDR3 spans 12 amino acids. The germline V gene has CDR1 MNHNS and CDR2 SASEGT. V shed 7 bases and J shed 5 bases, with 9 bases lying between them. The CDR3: CASNDLYQPQHF. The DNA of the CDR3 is TGTGCCAGCAATGATCTTTATCAGCCCCAGCATTTT.

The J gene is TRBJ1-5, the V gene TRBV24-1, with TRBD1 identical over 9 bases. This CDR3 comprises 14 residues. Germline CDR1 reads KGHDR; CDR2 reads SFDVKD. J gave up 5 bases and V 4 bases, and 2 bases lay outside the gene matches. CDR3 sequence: CATSDDRGDQPQHF. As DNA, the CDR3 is TGTGCCACCAGTGACGACAGGGGGGATCAGCCCCAGCATTTT.

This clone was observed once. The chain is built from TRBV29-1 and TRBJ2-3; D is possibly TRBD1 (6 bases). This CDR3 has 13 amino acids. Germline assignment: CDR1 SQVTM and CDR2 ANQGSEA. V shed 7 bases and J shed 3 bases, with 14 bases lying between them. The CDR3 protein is CSARTGPTDTQYF. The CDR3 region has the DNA TGCAGCGCCAGAACAGGGCCGACAGATACGCAGTATTTT.

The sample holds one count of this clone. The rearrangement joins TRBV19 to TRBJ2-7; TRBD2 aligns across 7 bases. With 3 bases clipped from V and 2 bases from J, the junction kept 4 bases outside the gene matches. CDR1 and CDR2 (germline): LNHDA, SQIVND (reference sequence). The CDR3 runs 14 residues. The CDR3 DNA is TGTGCCAGTAGTATGGCAGGGAGGGCCTACGAGCAGTACTTC. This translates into CASSMAGRAYEQYF. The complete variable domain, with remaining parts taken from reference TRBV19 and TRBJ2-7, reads DGGITQSPKYLFRKEGQNVTLSCEQNLNHDAMYWYRQDPGQGLRLIYYSQIVNDFQKGDIAEGYSVSREKKESFPLTVTSAQKNPTAFYLCASSMAGRAYEQYFGPGTRLTVT.

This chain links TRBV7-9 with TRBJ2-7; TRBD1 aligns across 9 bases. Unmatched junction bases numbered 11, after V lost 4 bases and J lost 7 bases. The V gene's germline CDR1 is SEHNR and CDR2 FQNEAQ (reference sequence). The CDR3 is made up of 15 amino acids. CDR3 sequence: CASSSGQGYRDEQYF. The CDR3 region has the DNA TGTGCCAGCAGCTCCGGACAGGGGTACAGGGATGAGCAGTACTTC.

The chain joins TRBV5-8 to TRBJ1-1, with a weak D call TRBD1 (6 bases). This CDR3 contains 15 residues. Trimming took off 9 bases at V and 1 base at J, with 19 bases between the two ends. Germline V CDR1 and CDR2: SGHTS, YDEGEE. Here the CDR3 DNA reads TGTGCCACCCTGCTTCTGGGGGCCCAGAACACTGAAGCTTTCTTT. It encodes CATLLLGAQNTEAFF.

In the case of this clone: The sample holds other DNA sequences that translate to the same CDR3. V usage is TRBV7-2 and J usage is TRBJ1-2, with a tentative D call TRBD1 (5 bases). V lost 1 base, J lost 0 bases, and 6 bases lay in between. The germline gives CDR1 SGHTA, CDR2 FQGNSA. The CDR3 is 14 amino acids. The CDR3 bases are TGTGCCAGCAGCTTAGAAGGGGCTAACTATGGCTACACCTTC. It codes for CASSLEGANYGYTF.

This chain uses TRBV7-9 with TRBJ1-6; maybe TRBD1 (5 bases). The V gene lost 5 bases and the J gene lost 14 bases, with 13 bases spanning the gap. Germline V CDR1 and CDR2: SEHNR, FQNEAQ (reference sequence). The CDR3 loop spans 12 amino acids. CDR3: CASSETGGSLHF. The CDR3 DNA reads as TGTGCCAGCAGCGAAACGGGGGGATCCCTCCACTTT.

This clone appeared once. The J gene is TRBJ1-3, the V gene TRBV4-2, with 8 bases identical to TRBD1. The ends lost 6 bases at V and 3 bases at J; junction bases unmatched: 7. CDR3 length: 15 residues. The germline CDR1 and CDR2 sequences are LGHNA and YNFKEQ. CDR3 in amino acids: CASSLGQGDGNTIYF. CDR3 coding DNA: TGTGCCAGCAGTCTTGGACAGGGTGATGGAAACACCATATATTTT.

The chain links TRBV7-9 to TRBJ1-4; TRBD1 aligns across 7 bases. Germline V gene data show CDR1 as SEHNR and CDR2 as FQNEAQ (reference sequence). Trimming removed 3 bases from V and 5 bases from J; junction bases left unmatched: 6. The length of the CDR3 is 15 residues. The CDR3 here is CASSFRTGGNEKLFF. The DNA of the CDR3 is TGTGCCAGCAGCTTCCGGACAGGAGGAAATGAAAAACTGTTTTTT. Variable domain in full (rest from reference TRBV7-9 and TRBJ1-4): DTGVSQNPRHKITKRGQNVTFRCDPISEHNRLYWYRQTLGQGPEFLTYFQNEAQLEKSRLLSDRFSAERPKGSFSTLEIQRTEQGDSAMYLCASSFRTGGNEKLFFGSGTQLSVL.

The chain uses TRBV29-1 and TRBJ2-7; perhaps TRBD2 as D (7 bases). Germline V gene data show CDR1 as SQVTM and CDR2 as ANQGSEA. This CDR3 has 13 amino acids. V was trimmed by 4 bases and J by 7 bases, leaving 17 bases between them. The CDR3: CSVAGGVKAEQYF. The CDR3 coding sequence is TGCAGCGTTGCGGGGGGCGTAAAGGCGGAGCAGTACTTC.

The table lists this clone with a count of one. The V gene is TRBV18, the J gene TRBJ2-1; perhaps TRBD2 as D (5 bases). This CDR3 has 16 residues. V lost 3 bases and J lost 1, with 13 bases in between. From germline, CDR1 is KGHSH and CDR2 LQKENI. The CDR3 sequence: CASSPTTSGSYNEQFF. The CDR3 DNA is TGTGCCAGCTCACCGACTACCTCGGGGTCCTACAATGAGCAGTTCTTC. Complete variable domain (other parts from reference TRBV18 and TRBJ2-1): NAGVMQNPRHLVRRRGQEARLRCSPMKGHSHVYWYRQLPEEGLKFMVYLQKENIIDESGMPKERFSAEFPKEGPSILRIQQVVRGDSAAYFCASSPTTSGSYNEQFFGPGTRLTVL.